This T cell receptor beta chain was sequenced for a study of blood T cells in healthy people across ages (dated by TCRdb to between 2014 and 2016). For the wider study: In model experiments, template switching captured roughly one uniquely barcoded TCR beta cDNA molecule for every two T cells. Donors were grouped into four age groups: young (average roughly 15 years), middle-aged (roughly 40), aged (about 60) and long-lived (around 82). The study measured age-related changes in TCR beta repertoire diversity using deep sequencing normalized with unique cDNA molecular identifiers. To avoid experimental bias, donors of different ages were randomly spread across the sequencing lanes. Using the same blood draw, the study looked at two additional independent replicas of 1 million unique cDNA reads for two donors, one aged 18 to 30 and the other aged 80 or older.

Trimming takes 6 bases off V and 9 bases off J; junction bases not matched to a gene: 6. From its cysteine to its phenylalanine, the CDR3 spans 13 amino acids. The CDR3 DNA has 39 bases and is translated from base 1. CDR1 and CDR2 (DFQATT, SNEGSKA) derive from the germline V gene (reference sequence). Receptor amplification or capture employed 5' RACE. Sequencing relied on an Illumina HiSeq 2500. A second PCR of about 6 to 12 cycles was run with a J-beta primer mix and a sample-barcoded 5' primer. A template-switch 5' adaptor carrying 12 random nucleotides introduced a unique molecular identifier onto each TCR beta cDNA molecule. Each sample yielded at least 3 million CDR3-containing paired-end reads. The Mint cDNA synthesis kit, primed by a TRBC-specific oligonucleotide, was used to synthesize first-strand cDNA from all RNA. After uracil-DNA glycosylase treatment, a first 18-cycle PCR used universal primers M1SS and BC2_uni_R on all cDNA. The authors' analysis ran thus. For normalization, 1 million high-quality reads were randomly selected from each sample, with every read carrying a distinct molecular identifier. Reads with shared molecular identifiers were discarded instead of being binned into consensus sequences. MiTCR, run with a Q25 quality threshold and the strictest error-elimination algorithm, handled CDR3 identification, clonotype clustering and error correction. A nonparametric unseen species model with Euler transformation was used to estimate a lower bound on total TCR beta diversity. The public reads were reanalyzed by TCRdb: fastp trimming at Q25, MiXCR alignment, in-frame beta chains only. CDR3 protein duplicates are merged, each entry listing the most common genes and DNA. It is TCRdb's table, rather than the study itself, that gives the V and J calls and clone size. The sample data list about 1.1 million distinct CDR3 sequences, and under 40% of these were observed just once. The ten most abundant clones make up around 13% of the sample.

Systemically healthy Caucasian individuals from Russia, 39 in total and aged 6 to 90 years, were included as donors. Each donor gave 9 to 10 milliliters of peripheral blood, collected into EDTA-treated Vacutainer tubes. Ficoll-Paque density-gradient centrifugation was used to isolate PBMCs, with at least 6.5 million per sample. Trizol reagent was used to extract total RNA from the PBMCs, yielding at least 6 micrograms per sample. Naive CD45RAhigh/CD27high T cell percentages were measured by flow cytometry on a PBMC aliquot from every donor. What the research found in general, with its limitations: Estimates of total diversity based on one million sequenced T cells were regarded as lower bounds and as underestimates. Compared with the aged group, the long-lived group had more naive CD4+ T cells, fewer expanded clones and increased TCR diversity, suggesting age selection. Because the CMV infection status of the donors was unknown, age-related changes in expanded clonotypes may potentially have been confounded. Conclusive comparison of naive and antigen-experienced compartments was prevented by the profiling of bulk unsorted PBMCs. Observed TCR beta diversity per million T cells fell roughly linearly with age, and a significant reduction was already apparent by age about 38. Observed TCR beta diversity correlated strongly with the percentage of naive T cells measured by flow cytometry.

This clonotype was picked up a small number of times. This clone's antigen is unknown. The sample holds no much larger clone one base away, and base qualities are not on file. The V gene is TRBV20-1 and the J gene is TRBJ1-6; 9 middle bases align to TRBD1. The specimen sequenced was blood. This receptor was obtained from a young man in good health. The nucleotide sequence is given as TGCAGTGCCCTCGGACAGGGGATTTCACCCCTCCACTTT. Translation gives CSALGQGISPLHF.